This T cell receptor beta chain was sequenced for a study of long-term antiretroviral therapy in people with HIV. Sequencing relied on immunoSEQ assay v3.0, run at survey level. Clones were sequenced by immunoSEQ multiplex PCR, and TCRdb holds only the in-frame ones, with some missing. The sample lists approximately 29,000 clones, about 85% occurring once. The sequencing here drew on unsorted PBMCs, taken 1.1 years after starting antiretroviral therapy. The receptor's source is a man in his late teens or twenties with HIV.

CDR3 DNA sequence: TGTGCCAGCAGCGTAGGAATGGAGGCTAGAAGCAATCAGCCCCAGCATTTT. Translating it yields CASSVGMEARSNQPQHF. This chain links TRBV9 with TRBJ1-5; D gene unclear. CDR3 length equals 17 residues. Looked up from germline, CDR1 is SGDLS and CDR2 is YYNGEE. Trimming took 0 bases from V and 1 from J, leaving 14 bases between them.